Following are 21 T cell receptor beta chains from one sample sequenced in a study of cytomegalovirus exposure and HLA in healthy donors. With 60 Vbeta and 13 Jbeta primers, the PCR was carried out. Sequencing used immunoSEQ multiplex PCR; TCRdb keeps in-frame clones, though not all of them. This sample has about 97,000 clones, with roughly 85% found just once. The source material was PBMCs. The receptors were gathered from a middle-aged man in good health and CMV-seronegative.

The chain combines TRBV6-1 with TRBJ2-3; 7 positions agree with TRBD2. The V segment lost 0 bases and the J segment 2 bases; nucleotides outside the gene matches: 8. The germline CDR1 and CDR2 sequences are MNHNS and SASEGT. The CDR3 length is 17 residues. The CDR3 reads CASSEAREGPHTDTQYF. The CDR3 DNA reads as TGTGCCAGCAGTGAAGCGAGGGAGGGCCCCCACACAGATACGCAGTATTTT.

This chain joins TRBV7-3 and TRBJ2-7; D might be TRBD1 (7 bases). This CDR3 comprises 14 residues. Germline lookup yields CDR1 SGHTA and CDR2 FQGTGA. V lost 0 bases to trimming and J lost 6 bases, with 12 bases between them. In DNA, the CDR3 is TGTGCCAGCAGCTTAACGGCAGGGGGGTCCGAGCAGTACTTC. This translates into CASSLTAGGSEQYF.

The gene calls are TRBV6-6 and TRBJ1-5; 9 bases match TRBD1. In germline, CDR1 is MNHNY, CDR2 SVGAGI (reference sequence). The J segment lost 2 bases and the V segment lost 4 bases, leaving 3 bases of the junction unmatched. The CDR3 loop spans 15 amino acids. The CDR3 region is CASSSTGGRNQPQHF. CDR3 sequence (DNA): TGTGCCAGCAGTTCGACAGGGGGACGCAATCAGCCCCAGCATTTT.

This clone was seen a handful of times. The V gene is TRBV19, the J gene TRBJ1-1; TRBD1 agrees at 7 bases. The CDR3 spans 14 residues. Germline CDR1 and CDR2: LNHDA and SQIVND (reference sequence). The V gene end was trimmed by 4 bases and the J gene end by 10 bases; junction bases not matched to a gene: 12. The CDR3 DNA sequence: TGTGCCAGTAGTACCCGGGACAGCGGTCGGGGAGCTTTCTTT. Its protein is CASSTRDSGRGAFF.

The V call is TRBV5-1, the J call TRBJ2-2, with D possibly being TRBD2 (6 bases). The CDR3 has 17 amino acids. V was clipped by 4 bases and J by 7 bases, with 23 bases between them. Germline V gene data show CDR1 as SGHRS and CDR2 as YFSETQ. In DNA form, the CDR3 reads TGCGCCAGCAGCCTTGGGGGTTGTGGGAGGCGGGACGGGGAGCTGTTTTTT. Protein: CASSLGGCGRRDGELFF.

The chain employs TRBV6-5 and TRBJ2-7, with a weak D call TRBD1 (6 bases). Germline V gene data show CDR1 as MNHEY and CDR2 as SVGAGI. CDR3 size: 14 residues. The V end was cut by 4 bases, the J end by 2 bases, with 12 bases between. Written as DNA, the CDR3 is TGTGCCAGCAGTTCGACGACAGGAGCCTACGAGCAGTACTTC. Its protein is CASSSTTGAYEQYF.

The chain is built from TRBV5-4 and TRBJ1-6, with 8 bases that match TRBD1. CDR3 length: 14 amino acids. Germline loops: CDR1 SGHNT, CDR2 YYREEE (reference sequence). Trimming at V came to 4 bases and at J to 15 bases, leaving 12 bases not matched to a gene. Here the CDR3 reads CASSPGQVASYLHF. The CDR3 DNA reads TGTGCCAGCAGCCCGGGACAGGTTGCTAGTTACCTCCACTTT. Full variable domain (rest looked up from reference TRBV5-4 and TRBJ1-6): ETGVTQSPTHLIKTRGQQVTLRCSSQSGHNTVSWYQQALGQGPQFIFQYYREEENGRGNFPPRFSGLQFPNYSSELNVNALELDDSALYLCASSPGQVASYLHFGNGTRLTVT.

V and J are TRBV28 and TRBJ2-4, with a possible D match to TRBD1 (6 bases). Germline V gives CDR1 MDHEN, CDR2 SYDVKM. Deletions cut 3 bases from V and 0 bases from J, with 15 bases between. The CDR3 runs 17 residues. CDR3 DNA sequence: TGTGCCAGCAGTTTTAGGCAACAGGGATTAGCCAAAAACATTCAGTACTTC. Protein: CASSFRQQGLAKNIQYF.

The rearrangement joins TRBV7-8 to TRBJ2-7, with 9 nucleotides matching TRBD1. Germline CDR1 SGHVS, CDR2 FQNEAQ. The V and J ends lost 1 base and 4 bases, in that order; junction bases with no gene match: 5. The CDR3 has 15 residues. DNA for the CDR3: TGTGCCAGCAGCTTAGGAGGGACAGGGACATACGAGCAGTACTTC. This translates into CASSLGGTGTYEQYF.

The rearrangement joins TRBV4-1 to TRBJ2-7, with D possibly TRBD2 on 7 matching bases. This CDR3 has 16 residues. Germline V gene sequence: CDR1 MGHRA, CDR2 YSYEKL. V lost 1 base and J 3 bases, leaving 16 bases between the germline ends. The CDR3 here is CASSQGGHGGGYEQYF. CDR3 DNA sequence: TGCGCCAGCAGCCAAGGGGGACACGGCGGGGGCTACGAGCAGTACTTC.

This rearrangement joins TRBV5-1 to TRBJ2-7; 13 bases map to TRBD2. The CDR3 extends over 16 amino acids. V lost 4 bases and J lost 4; bases outside the gene matches: 8. The V gene's germline CDR1 is SGHRS and CDR2 YFSETQ. The CDR3 DNA reads TGCGCCAGCAGCCCCCGACTAGCGGGGGGCCTATACGAGCAGTACTTC. This gives the protein CASSPRLAGGLYEQYF.

This chain uses TRBV7-8 with TRBJ1-1; no clear D. There are 16 residues in the CDR3. Per germline, CDR1 SGHVS and CDR2 FQNEAQ. V was cut by 5 bases and J by 1 base, with 17 bases left in between. CDR3 amino acids: CASSPSGIATNTEAFF. CDR3 coding DNA: TGTGCCAGCAGCCCCTCTGGTATAGCAACGAACACTGAAGCTTTCTTT.

This sequence joins TRBV5-6 and TRBJ1-2; perhaps TRBD1 as D (6 bases). Between the trimmed V and J ends, which lost 0 bases and 2 bases, there was a span of 8 bases. The CDR3 spans 14 residues. Germline lookup yields CDR1 SGHDT and CDR2 YYEEEE. This CDR3 is CASSLGTGNYGYTF. For the CDR3, the DNA is TGTGCCAGCAGCTTGGGCACAGGGAACTATGGCTACACCTTC.

The chain has TRBV6-6 and TRBJ1-4; tentative D call: TRBD1 (6 bases). Looked up from germline, CDR1 is MNHNY and CDR2 is SVGAGI (reference sequence). The V and J ends lost 0 bases and 8 bases respectively, with 7 bases between them. The length of the CDR3 is 13 residues. CDR3 DNA: TGTGCCAGCAGTTACTCCCAGGGGGAAAAACTGTTTTTT. Its protein is CASSYSQGEKLFF.

The chain uses TRBV7-8 and TRBJ2-7; TRBD2 matches 10 bases. CDR3 length equals 14 residues. The germline gives CDR1 SGHVS, CDR2 FQNEAQ. V shed 4 bases and J 4 bases; nucleotides not matched to a gene: 4. In DNA, the CDR3 is TGTGCCAGCAGCTCTACTAGCGGGGCTTACGAGCAGTACTTC. Translated: CASSSTSGAYEQYF.

This clone has just a few counts. The chain links TRBV27 to TRBJ2-1, with D maybe TRBD1 (5 bases). The length of the CDR3 is 11 residues. Germline-derived CDR1 and CDR2 are MNHEY and SMNVEV (reference sequence). V dropped 6 bases and J dropped 8 bases, with 8 bases sitting between them. CDR3 in DNA: TGTGCCAGCAGAGGGGAATATGAGCAGTTCTTC. Amino acid sequence: CASRGEYEQFF.

The gene calls are TRBV19 and TRBJ2-3; TRBD2 is a possible D gene (6 bases). Trimming removed 5 bases from V and 4 bases from J, with 22 bases in between. CDR3 length: 17 amino acids. CDR1 is LNHDA and CDR2 is SQIVND in the germline V gene (reference sequence). The CDR3 DNA reads TGTGCCAGTAGTGCCCGCAAAGGGAGTAGGGAGGCAGATACGCAGTATTTT. Amino acid sequence: CASSARKGSREADTQYF.

As for this clone: One end of the junction fails to match germline, which may point to a read error. The chain recombines TRBV30 with TRBJ1-2; D is unresolved. Germline CDR1 reads GTSNPN; CDR2 reads SVGIG (reference sequence). CDR3 size: 12 residues. The CDR3 sequence is CAWSVTGHSGNF. CDR3 nucleotide sequence: TGTGCCTGGAGCGTCACCGGGCACTCGGGGAACTTC.

J is TRBJ1-2 and V is TRBV30, with TRBD1 matching over 7 bases. Trimming cost V 2 bases and J 1 base; bases outside gene matches: 4. Germline V gives CDR1 GTSNPN, CDR2 SVGIG (reference sequence). The CDR3 loop spans 14 amino acids. The CDR3 loop reads CAWSSTGVNYGYTF. CDR3 bases: TGTGCCTGGAGTTCTACAGGGGTTAACTATGGCTACACCTTC.

The chain recombines TRBV5-1 with TRBJ2-2; maybe TRBD1 (6 bases). The V end lost 2 bases, the J end lost 2 bases, and 10 bases lay between the germline ends. The length of the CDR3 is 15 residues. Looked up from germline, CDR1 is SGHRS and CDR2 is YFSETQ. The CDR3 bases are TGCGCCAGCAGCTTATGGACAGATAACACCGGGGAGCTGTTTTTT. It translates to CASSLWTDNTGELFF.

This chain uses TRBV6-4 with TRBJ2-7, with TRBD2 as a possible D gene (7 bases). The germline CDR1 and CDR2 sequences are MRHNA and SNTAGT. Trimming pared 3 bases from V and 1 base from J, leaving 13 bases between. CDR3 length: 15 residues. CDR3 protein: CASSERGGGSYEQYF. The CDR3 nucleotides are TGTGCCAGCAGTGAAAGGGGGGGAGGTTCCTACGAGCAGTACTTC.